This T cell receptor beta chain was identified during a study of blood T cell repertoires in COVID-19. As for the study in general: PBMCs, B-cell-depleted T cells, or T cells were the source of the cDNA or gDNA that made up the material.

Authors' analysis steps: Amplification of reference gene primers was used by the study to estimate nucleated cell counts. The method was immunoSEQ multiplex PCR; TCRdb's version includes in-frame clones alone and lacks a portion of them. Clone size and V and J calls were adopted from that table, with D and trimming inferred from the DNA. Of around 200,000 clones in the sample, 84% were seen once. The sequenced sample consisted of peripheral blood. This clonotype was sampled from a human donor in a cohort sampled during active COVID-19.

CDR3 DNA sequence: TGTGCCAGTAGTCCTTTGGGGGGAGGAAAGACTGAAGCTTTCTTT. Translated, it gives CASSPLGGGKTEAFF. The chain combines TRBV19 with TRBJ1-1, with D perhaps matching TRBD1 (5 bases). The CDR3 has 15 residues. Trimming shortened V by 5 bases and J by 5 bases, and 18 bases separated the two germline ends. Germline assignment: CDR1 LNHDA and CDR2 SQIVND (reference sequence).